Following are 27 T cell receptor beta chains from one sample sequenced in a study of CD8+CD57+ T cells in acquired aplastic anemia. The template used for profiling TCR beta VDJ and CDR3 was genomic DNA. TCRdb re-called the reads with MiXCR, one entry per CDR3 protein. Of approximately 98,000 distinct CDR3 sequences detected, around 53% appear once; the ten largest clones hold about 32%. Sequencing was done on a sample of sorted CD4+, CD8+, or CD8+CD57+ T cells (not recorded which) from PBMCs. Receptors were obtained from a human donor in good health, serving as a control.

This clonotype has just a few counts. The rearrangement uses TRBV10-2 and TRBJ2-7; TRBD2 matches at 7 bases. This CDR3 spans 13 amino acids. Germline V gene data show CDR1 as WSHSY and CDR2 as SAAADI. J lost 6 bases, V lost 7 bases, and 9 bases had no gene match. The CDR3 coding sequence is TGCGCCAGCACTGCGGGAGTATCGGGCGAGCAGTACTTC. Protein sequence: CASTAGVSGEQYF.

The V gene is TRBV5-1, the J gene TRBJ1-6, with D hard to call. Trimming cost V 0 bases and J 0 bases, with 7 bases left between them. The CDR3 is 16 residues long. CDR1 is SGHRS and CDR2 is YFSETQ in the germline V gene. This CDR3 is CASSLDEGSYNSPLHF. CDR3 bases: TGCGCCAGCAGCTTGGACGAGGGCTCCTATAATTCACCCCTCCACTTT. The full variable domain, in which reference TRBV5-1 and TRBJ1-6 provide the parts outside the CDR3, is KAGVTQTPRYLIKTRGQQVTLSCSPISGHRSVSWYQQTPGQGLQFLFEYFSETQRNKGNFPGRFSGRQFSNSRSEMNVSTLELGDSALYLCASSLDEGSYNSPLHFGNGTRLTVT.

This chain uses TRBV7-6 with TRBJ1-6; 12 nucleotides align to TRBD1. The trim removed 1 base at V and 9 bases at J, leaving 1 base unmatched. This CDR3 region has 15 residues. The germline gives CDR1 SGHVS, CDR2 FNYEAQ. The CDR3 DNA follows: TGTGCCAGCAGCTTAGGGGACAGGGGGCTTTCACCCCTCCACTTT. It yields the protein CASSLGDRGLSPLHF.

This clonotype was counted ten times or more. The chain couples TRBV2 to TRBJ2-7; D perhaps matches TRBD1 (5 bases). The CDR3 totals 13 residues. Trimming took off 5 bases at V and 9 bases at J, with 17 bases between the two ends. The germline CDR1 and CDR2 sequences are SNHLY and FYNNEI. Here the CDR3 DNA reads TGTGCCAGCAGTAAGGGGTACACTGACGGGCAGTACTTC. Translation gives CASSKGYTDGQYF. The full variable domain, in which reference TRBV2 and TRBJ2-7 provide the parts outside the CDR3, is EPEVTQTPSHQVTQMGQEVILRCVPISNHLYFYWYRQILGQKVEFLVSFYNNEISEKSEIFDDQFSVERPDGSNFTLKIRSTKLEDSAMYFCASSKGYTDGQYFGPGTRLTVT.

This clonotype occurred many times. The rearrangement links TRBV12-3 or TRBV12-4 to TRBJ1-1; 11 positions agree with TRBD1. With V trimmed by 6 bases and J by 3 bases, 9 bases remained unmatched. There are 16 residues in the CDR3. The CDR3 coding sequence is TGTGCCAGCAGCCCGACGGGACAGGGGGTTTACACTGAAGCTTTCTTT. As protein: CASSPTGQGVYTEAFF.

This clonotype was seen only a few times. The chain couples TRBV6-1 to TRBJ1-3, with TRBD1 matching 7 bases. J gave up 0 bases and V 1 base, and 6 bases lay outside the gene matches. The CDR3 sequence is 17 residues long. The V gene's germline CDR1 is MNHNS and CDR2 SASEGT. As DNA, the CDR3 is TGTGCCAGCAGTGAAGGTTGGACAGGACCCTCTGGAAACACCATATATTTT. The encoded protein is CASSEGWTGPSGNTIYF.

The genes are TRBV24-1 and TRBJ1-2; 9 nucleotides line up with TRBD1. The trim removed 4 bases at V and 2 bases at J, leaving 10 bases unmatched. Germline assignment: CDR1 KGHDR and CDR2 SFDVKD. This CDR3 comprises 17 residues. In DNA form, the CDR3 reads TGTGCCACCAGTGACCGGAAACGGACAGGGGTCAACTATGGCTACACCTTC. Amino acid sequence: CATSDRKRTGVNYGYTF.

This clonotype has at least ten counts. V and J are TRBV5-4 and TRBJ2-1, with 8 bases that match TRBD2. CDR3 length: 15 amino acids. Germline loops: CDR1 SGHNT, CDR2 YYREEE (reference sequence). V was clipped by 1 base and J by 8 bases; unmatched bases: 8. In DNA form, the CDR3 reads TGTGCCAGCAGCTTGAGTCGGGGGGGGCCCCATGAGCAGTTCTTC. Translation gives CASSLSRGGPHEQFF. Complete variable domain (other parts from reference TRBV5-4 and TRBJ2-1): ETGVTQSPTHLIKTRGQQVTLRCSSQSGHNTVSWYQQALGQGPQFIFQYYREEENGRGNFPPRFSGLQFPNYSSELNVNALELDDSALYLCASSLSRGGPHEQFFGPGTRLTVL.

This clonotype has at least ten counts. The chain employs TRBV10-2 and TRBJ1-1; unclear D gene. The CDR3 contains 14 residues. The V gene lost 2 bases and the J gene lost 5 bases, with 12 bases spanning the gap. Germline CDR1 WSHSY, CDR2 SAAADI. CDR3 bases: TGCGCCAGCAGTGAGGAGGCCTTATGGACTGAAGCTTTCTTT. Protein product: CASSEEALWTEAFF.

In the case of this clonotype: This may arise from a read error, as a much more abundant clone is one base away. The chain carries TRBV25-1 and TRBJ2-7; weak D call: TRBD1 (6 bases). Trimming pared 5 bases from V and 5 bases from J, leaving 22 bases between. In germline, CDR1 is MGHDK, CDR2 SYGVNS. The CDR3 consists of 16 residues. The chain's CDR3 is CASSYSQGLLNHEQYF. CDR3 in DNA: TGTGCCAGCAGTTACTCGCAGGGGTTACTGAACCACGAGCAGTACTTC.

This CDR3 is CSVDRQNTEAFF. The CDR3 nucleotides are TGCAGCGTTGACAGACAGAACACTGAAGCTTTCTTT. The chain has TRBV29-1 and TRBJ1-1; D is unclear. The V end was cut by 3 bases, the J end by 1 base, with 6 bases between. The CDR3 length is 12 residues. Germline CDR1 and CDR2: SQVTM and ANQGSEA.

This chain uses TRBV10-1 with TRBJ1-1, with D perhaps TRBD1 (6 bases). This CDR3 contains 11 residues. Per the germline V gene, CDR1 is WNHNN and CDR2 is SYGVQD (reference sequence). Between the trimmed V and J ends, which lost 3 bases and 9 bases, there was a span of 8 bases. CDR3 in DNA: TGCGCCAGCAGTGACCAGGGGAAAGCTTTCTTT. This sequence encodes CASSDQGKAFF.

In its sample, this clonotype was seen a few times. This chain links TRBV7-3 with TRBJ2-3; no clear D. Germline V gene lookup returns CDR1 SGHTA and CDR2 FQGTGA. V lost 2 bases and J 6 bases, leaving 6 bases between the germline ends. The CDR3 runs 12 residues. The CDR3 region has the DNA TGTGCCAGCAGCTTATATGGGGATACGCAGTATTTT. Translated: CASSLYGDTQYF.

This clonotype has ten or more counts. This rearrangement joins TRBV4-2 to TRBJ1-1; D not resolved. Germline CDR1 LGHNA, CDR2 YNFKEQ. The length of the CDR3 is 16 residues. V dropped 1 base and J dropped 0 bases, with 12 bases sitting between them. The CDR3 bases are TGTGCCAGCAGCCAAGTGGGCACGGAGATGAACACTGAAGCTTTCTTT. This gives the protein CASSQVGTEMNTEAFF.

This clonotype was seen ten or more times. This sequence joins TRBV6-2 or TRBV6-3 and TRBJ2-7, with no clear D. The CDR3 has 12 amino acids. Trimming took off 0 bases at V and 5 bases at J, with 5 bases between the two ends. Per the germline V gene, CDR1 is MNHEY and CDR2 is SVGEGT. CDR3 sequence (DNA): TGTGCCAGCAGTTACTCGTCCAACGAGCAGTACTTC. This translates into CASSYSSNEQYF.

V and J are TRBV15 and TRBJ1-5; D is perhaps TRBD1 (5 bases). Deletions cut 3 bases from V and 4 bases from J, with 7 bases between. This CDR3 has 13 amino acids. In germline, CDR1 is LNHNV, CDR2 YYDKDF (reference sequence). The CDR3 loop is CATSRGLNQPQHF. The CDR3 DNA sequence: TGTGCCACCAGCAGGGGACTTAATCAGCCCCAGCATTTT.

This clonotype was seen more than once but under ten times. The chain links TRBV25-1 to TRBJ2-6; 7 nucleotides line up with TRBD1. The CDR3 spans 23 residues. Germline loops: CDR1 MGHDK, CDR2 SYGVNS. Unmatched junction bases numbered 29, after V lost 6 bases and J lost 3 bases. The CDR3 region has the DNA TGTGCCAGCAGCGTCCGAGTGGAGCCCCGACCAGACCACAGGGGCGGTGGGGCCAACGTCCTGACTTTC. Protein sequence: CASSVRVEPRPDHRGGGANVLTF.

This clonotype occurred many times. The V gene is TRBV12-3 or TRBV12-4, the J gene TRBJ2-1; D perhaps matches TRBD1 (5 bases). The CDR3 sequence is 13 residues long. V lost 3 bases to trimming and J lost 6 bases, with 9 bases between them. CDR3 nucleotides: TGTGCCAGCAGTTTTGACAGTCGCAATGAGCAGTTCTTC. Translated: CASSFDSRNEQFF.

The V gene is TRBV5-5, the J gene TRBJ1-6; D is uncertain. This CDR3 is built from 15 residues. V lost 4 bases and J 6 bases, leaving 14 bases between the germline ends. CDR1 and CDR2 (germline): SGHKS, YYEKEE (reference sequence). The CDR3 coding sequence is TGTGCCAGCAGCCTGGTCGGGAGTTTTAATTCACCCCTCCACTTT. It yields the protein CASSLVGSFNSPLHF.

This clonotype has just a few counts. V is TRBV2 and J is TRBJ2-7; D is perhaps TRBD1 or TRBD2 (5 bases each). Germline assignment: CDR1 SNHLY and CDR2 FYNNEI. This CDR3 spans 15 amino acids. The germline V and J ends were trimmed by 7 bases and 5 bases, with 21 bases remaining between them. CDR3 bases: TGTGCCAGCACCTGGGGTTGGGGCGAGCGGCACGAGCAGTACTTC. Amino acids: CASTWGWGERHEQYF.

CDR3 nucleotide sequence: TGCAGTGCTAGCAGGGCAGATACGCAGTATTTT. Translated: CSASRADTQYF. The V call is TRBV20-1, the J call TRBJ2-3, with D tentatively TRBD1 (5 bases). This CDR3 has 11 residues. V was trimmed by 3 bases and J by 4 bases, leaving 5 bases between them. The germline V gene has CDR1 DFQATT and CDR2 SNEGSKA (reference sequence).

This clonotype was seen many times. Here the CDR3 reads CASRGLSYNEQFF. CDR3 bases: TGTGCCAGTAGGGGACTTTCCTACAATGAGCAGTTCTTC. The chain couples TRBV19 to TRBJ2-1; TRBD2 is a possible D gene (6 bases). Germline V gene data show CDR1 as LNHDA and CDR2 as SQIVND (reference sequence). This CDR3 has 13 residues. Trimming stripped 6 bases from V and 1 base from J, with 7 bases between.

The chain recombines TRBV19 with TRBJ2-1, with a tentative D call TRBD1 (6 bases). Germline V lookup: CDR1 LNHDA, CDR2 SQIVND (reference sequence). This CDR3 spans 15 amino acids. Deletions cut 9 bases from V and 5 bases from J, with 20 bases between. The CDR3 coding sequence is TGTGCCAGCGCCCCGGGGACATCAATAGACAATGAGCAGTTCTTC. Its translation is CASAPGTSIDNEQFF. The full variable domain, its missing parts supplied by reference TRBV19 and TRBJ2-1, is DGGITQSPKYLFRKEGQNVTLSCEQNLNHDAMYWYRQDPGQGLRLIYYSQIVNDFQKGDIAEGYSVSREKKESFPLTVTSAQKNPTAFYLCASAPGTSIDNEQFFGPGTRLTVL.

In this sample, this clonotype turned up many times. DNA for the CDR3: TGCGCCAGCAGCCAAGGGGAGATACTTTCTCCTAACTATGGCTACACCTTC. Translated: CASSQGEILSPNYGYTF. V and J are TRBV4-3 and TRBJ1-2; D not resolved. Between the trimmed V and J ends, which lost 1 base and 0 bases, there was a span of 15 bases. Germline CDR1 is LGHNA and CDR2 is YSLEER. The CDR3 covers 17 residues.

The V call is TRBV4-1, the J call TRBJ2-3, with D tentatively TRBD2 (7 bases). V was clipped by 0 bases and J by 2 bases, with 12 bases between them. Germline V gene sequence: CDR1 MGHRA, CDR2 YSYEKL. The CDR3 consists of 16 residues. In DNA form, the CDR3 reads TGCGCCAGCAGCCAAGATGGCGGGGGCCCCACAGATACGCAGTATTTT. Protein: CASSQDGGGPTDTQYF.

This clonotype was picked up many times. The V gene is TRBV25-1, the J gene TRBJ1-2; no clear D gene. Germline V CDR1 and CDR2: MGHDK, SYGVNS. The CDR3 sequence is 12 residues long. Trimming stripped 6 bases from V and 5 bases from J, with 10 bases between. The CDR3 nucleotides are TGTGCCAGCAGCGCGGGAAATTATGGCTACACCTTC. As protein: CASSAGNYGYTF.

The J gene is TRBJ2-7, the V gene TRBV5-5; D is unresolved. Trimming cost V 1 base and J 2 bases, with 10 bases left between them. Per germline, CDR1 SGHKS and CDR2 YYEKEE (reference sequence). The CDR3 sequence is 14 residues long. Here the CDR3 DNA reads TGTGCCAGCAGCTTGCTGGGGTCTCCCTACGAGCAGTACTTC. Encoded protein: CASSLLGSPYEQYF.